This T cell receptor (beta chain) was retrieved from a study of identical twins. Study-wide results and caveats: Among monozygotic twins, out-of-frame TCR alpha sharing exceeded what models predicted. Invariant cells of the MAIT and iNKT types might have partly distorted the zero-insertion analyses.

Notes on this clonotype: Its specificity is not known.

Each CDR3 protein gets one entry after TCRdb re-called the 5' RACE reads with MiXCR. The sample records about 720,000 distinct CDR3 sequences, more than 6.5% being singletons. V was cut by 7 bases and J by 0 bases, with 13 bases left in between. The CDR3 contains 15 residues. Per germline, CDR1 SNHLY and CDR2 FYNNEI. These data were also reused for a study on yellow fever vaccine responses in identical twins.

Sequenced: PBMCs. V is TRBV2 and J is TRBJ1-3; D is unclear. The sequence was obtained from a woman between 18 and 29 years old in good health. In DNA, the CDR3 is TGTGCCAGCACCCCGAGAAGCTCCTCTGGAAACACCATATATTTT. This codes for CASTPRSSSGNTIYF.